Listed below are T cell receptor beta chains from one sample, sequenced in a study of blood T cells in healthy people across ages. TCRdb recomputed calls from the 5' RACE reads with MiXCR, one row per CDR3 protein. Seen here are 1.2 million to 1.5 million distinct CDR3 sequences, around 39% observed once, and the top ten hold approximately 7.9%. Material: blood. These TCRs come from a woman aged 18 to 35 in good health. CDR3s include the opening cysteine and the closing phenylalanine or tryptophan. A D gene is named only where the DNA matches it firmly. Part of the rows lack a size; the others show once, few, many or a class for expanded clones.

v_gene: TRBV19
d_gene: .
abundance: once
j_gene: TRBJ1-2
CDR3nt: TGTGCCAGTAGTGCCTTACCGGGACAATCGTCCTACTATGGCTACACCTTC
CDR3aa: CASSALPGQSSYYGYTF

v_gene: TRBV5-1
d_gene: TRBD2
abundance: few
j_gene: TRBJ2-1
CDR3nt: TGCGCCAGCAGCCTTAAGGGACTAGCGGGGATGTACAATGAGCAGTTCTTC
CDR3aa: CASSLKGLAGMYNEQFF

v_gene: TRBV5-1
d_gene: TRBD1
abundance: few
j_gene: TRBJ1-6
CDR3nt: TGCGCCAGCAGCTTGGCCGGACAGGGTAGAGGATCACCCCTCCACTTT
CDR3aa: CASSLAGQGRGSPLHF

v_gene: TRBV9
d_gene: .
abundance: .
j_gene: TRBJ1-2
CDR3nt: TGTGCCAGCAGCCAGGCGGCCTCCGAGAGTGGCTACGGCTACACCTTC
CDR3aa: CASSQAASESGYGYTF

v_gene: TRBV20-1
d_gene: TRBD1
abundance: .
j_gene: TRBJ1-2
CDR3nt: TGCAGTGCTATAACAGGGGTGCTCTATGGCTACACCTTC
CDR3aa: CSAITGVLYGYTF

v_gene: TRBV20-1
d_gene: TRBD2
abundance: once
j_gene: TRBJ2-5
CDR3nt: TGCAGTGCCCCGGGACTAGCAAACAATGAGCAGTACTTC
CDR3aa: CSAPGLANNEQYF

v_gene: TRBV7-9
d_gene: .
abundance: few
j_gene: TRBJ2-7
CDR3nt: TGTGCCAGCAGCTTAATTTCCGCAGGGACATTCGAAACGTACGAGCAGTACTTC
CDR3aa: CASSLISAGTFETYEQYF

v_gene: TRBV30
d_gene: TRBD1
abundance: .
j_gene: TRBJ1-5
CDR3nt: TGTGCCTGGAGTTCTACGGACAGGGGGGACCTGTGGGATCAGCCCCAGCATTTT
CDR3aa: CAWSSTDRGDLWDQPQHF

v_gene: TRBV12-3/TRBV12-4
d_gene: .
abundance: few
j_gene: TRBJ2-1
CDR3nt: TGTGCCAGCAGTTTACTGGGACGGACCGAGTACAATGAGCAGTTCTTC
CDR3aa: CASSLLGRTEYNEQFF

v_gene: TRBV7-6
d_gene: .
abundance: few
j_gene: TRBJ2-7
CDR3nt: TGTGCCAGCAGCTTAGCAGTGGAGTCCTACGAGCAGTACTTC
CDR3aa: CASSLAVESYEQYF

v_gene: TRBV7-2
d_gene: .
abundance: few
j_gene: TRBJ2-1
CDR3nt: TGTGCCAGCAGCCAAATGACTAGACCGTTCTTC
CDR3aa: CASSQMTRPFF

v_gene: TRBV13
d_gene: .
abundance: few
j_gene: TRBJ1-2
CDR3nt: TGTGCCAGCACCCTCGGACAGCCATACTATGGCTACACCTTC
CDR3aa: CASTLGQPYYGYTF

v_gene: TRBV20-1
d_gene: .
abundance: .
j_gene: TRBJ2-7
CDR3nt: TGCAGTGCCCCAACAGTTCGTACCTACGAGCAGTACTTC
CDR3aa: CSAPTVRTYEQYF

v_gene: TRBV12-5
d_gene: .
abundance: few
j_gene: TRBJ2-1
CDR3nt: TGTGCTAGTGGCCCTCCCTCCTACAATGAGCAGTTCTTC
CDR3aa: CASGPPSYNEQFF

v_gene: TRBV15
d_gene: .
abundance: .
j_gene: TRBJ2-7
CDR3nt: TGTGCCACCAGCAGGGCGGGTACTGGCTCCTACGAGCAGTACTTC
CDR3aa: CATSRAGTGSYEQYF

v_gene: TRBV6-5
d_gene: TRBD1
abundance: .
j_gene: TRBJ2-7
CDR3nt: TGTGCCAGCAGCCCAGGACAGGTCTCCCGCGAGCAGTACTTC
CDR3aa: CASSPGQVSREQYF

v_gene: TRBV2
d_gene: TRBD2
abundance: .
j_gene: TRBJ2-5
CDR3nt: TGTGCCAGCAGTGTAACTAGCGGAAAGCAAGAGACCCAGTACTTC
CDR3aa: CASSVTSGKQETQYF

v_gene: TRBV29-1
d_gene: .
abundance: .
j_gene: TRBJ2-7
CDR3nt: TGCAGCGTGTATGAAGGCTACGAGCAGTACTTC
CDR3aa: CSVYEGYEQYF

v_gene: TRBV2
d_gene: TRBD1
abundance: .
j_gene: TRBJ1-2
CDR3nt: TGTGCCAGCAGTGATGACAGGGCCTTTCTTGGTGGCTACACCTTC
CDR3aa: CASSDDRAFLGGYTF

v_gene: TRBV10-3
d_gene: TRBD2
abundance: .
j_gene: TRBJ2-1
CDR3nt: TGTGCCATCAGTGAGGCCGGGACTAGTGAGCAGTTCTTC
CDR3aa: CAISEAGTSEQFF

v_gene: TRBV4-1
d_gene: .
abundance: few
j_gene: TRBJ2-2
CDR3nt: TGCGCCAGCAGCTCCCTGGGAGGGGGGACGAACACCGGGGAGCTGTTTTTT
CDR3aa: CASSSLGGGTNTGELFF

v_gene: TRBV29-1
d_gene: .
abundance: .
j_gene: TRBJ2-3
CDR3nt: TGCAGCGTAACGGACTTCACAGATACGCAGTATTTT
CDR3aa: CSVTDFTDTQYF

v_gene: TRBV6-5
d_gene: TRBD2
abundance: .
j_gene: TRBJ2-1
CDR3nt: TGTGCCAGCAACCCAAGCGGGAGGGCCACTAATGAGCAGTTCTTC
CDR3aa: CASNPSGRATNEQFF

v_gene: TRBV13
d_gene: .
abundance: once
j_gene: TRBJ1-6
CDR3nt: TGTGCCAGCAAGGATAGCCAGGGCTCAGGGGTCTCCTATAATTCACCCCTCCACTTT
CDR3aa: CASKDSQGSGVSYNSPLHF

v_gene: TRBV6-1
d_gene: .
abundance: .
j_gene: TRBJ1-1
CDR3nt: TGTGCCAGCAGCGCCGTAAAGTCCACTGAAGCTTTCTTT
CDR3aa: CASSAVKSTEAFF

v_gene: TRBV2
d_gene: TRBD1
abundance: .
j_gene: TRBJ2-1
CDR3nt: TGTGCCAGCAGTGAGACAGGGTGGGATGAGCAGTTCTTC
CDR3aa: CASSETGWDEQFF

v_gene: TRBV3-1
d_gene: .
abundance: few
j_gene: TRBJ2-1
CDR3nt: TGTGCCAGCAGCCCCCCAATGGGCTCCTACAATGAGCAGTTCTTC
CDR3aa: CASSPPMGSYNEQFF

v_gene: TRBV4-1
d_gene: .
abundance: few
j_gene: TRBJ2-3
CDR3nt: TGCGCCAGCAGCCAAGACGGGAGAACAGATACGCAGTATTTT
CDR3aa: CASSQDGRTDTQYF

v_gene: TRBV2
d_gene: .
abundance: .
j_gene: TRBJ2-5
CDR3nt: TGTGCCAGCAGCAAACTAGGATGGGCGCGGGAGACCCAGTACTTC
CDR3aa: CASSKLGWARETQYF

v_gene: TRBV7-9
d_gene: .
abundance: .
j_gene: TRBJ2-6
CDR3nt: TGTGCCAGCAGCTTAGTGGATTCTGGGGCCAACGTCCTGACTTTC
CDR3aa: CASSLVDSGANVLTF

v_gene: TRBV28
d_gene: TRBD1
abundance: .
j_gene: TRBJ1-1
CDR3nt: TGTGCCAGCAGCTCGACAGGGTTTAACACTGAAGCTTTCTTT
CDR3aa: CASSSTGFNTEAFF

v_gene: TRBV5-1
d_gene: TRBD1
abundance: .
j_gene: TRBJ2-5
CDR3nt: TGCGCCAGCAGCTTGGCCGGACAGGGGTCAGAGACCCAGTACTTC
CDR3aa: CASSLAGQGSETQYF

v_gene: TRBV2
d_gene: TRBD2
abundance: .
j_gene: TRBJ2-3
CDR3nt: TGTGCCAGCATTCAAGCGGGGGGCACAGATACGCAGTATTTT
CDR3aa: CASIQAGGTDTQYF

v_gene: TRBV10-1
d_gene: .
abundance: few
j_gene: TRBJ2-1
CDR3nt: TGCGCCAGCAGTGAGTCGTCAGGGCGTGAGCAGTTCTTC
CDR3aa: CASSESSGREQFF

v_gene: TRBV20-1
d_gene: .
abundance: .
j_gene: TRBJ1-2
CDR3nt: TGCAGTCTCCGGGGGCCGTATGGCTACACCTTC
CDR3aa: CSLRGPYGYTF

v_gene: TRBV7-6
d_gene: TRBD1
abundance: few
j_gene: TRBJ2-7
CDR3nt: TGTGCCAGCAGCTTAGGGACGTTTCCAGGGGACAGGGTTTCTAAGCAGTACTTC
CDR3aa: CASSLGTFPGDRVSKQYF

v_gene: TRBV4-1
d_gene: .
abundance: .
j_gene: TRBJ2-1
CDR3nt: TGCGCCAGCAGCCAAGATCACTTAGAGACCCAGTTCTTC
CDR3aa: CASSQDHLETQFF

v_gene: TRBV28
d_gene: .
abundance: .
j_gene: TRBJ1-1
CDR3nt: .
CDR3aa: CASSLGFGVGAPEASF

v_gene: TRBV4-2
d_gene: .
abundance: .
j_gene: TRBJ1-4
CDR3nt: TGTGCCAGCAGCCAAGAGGGGGTCTTCGACGCTGAAAAACTGTTTTTT
CDR3aa: CASSQEGVFDAEKLFF

v_gene: TRBV20-1
d_gene: .
abundance: .
j_gene: TRBJ1-2
CDR3nt: TGCAGTGCTAGAGATCCCGTCCAAGGGGGTGGCTACACCTTC
CDR3aa: CSARDPVQGGGYTF

v_gene: TRBV6-1
d_gene: TRBD2
abundance: .
j_gene: TRBJ2-1
CDR3nt: TGTGCCAGCAGTGACCAACCTAGCGGGGTTTTCAATGAGCAGTTCTTC
CDR3aa: CASSDQPSGVFNEQFF

v_gene: TRBV14
d_gene: .
abundance: .
j_gene: TRBJ1-2
CDR3nt: TGTGCCAGCAGCCTAACCAGCCCTGACTATGGCTACACCTTC
CDR3aa: CASSLTSPDYGYTF

v_gene: TRBV20-1
d_gene: TRBD1
abundance: .
j_gene: TRBJ2-1
CDR3nt: TGCAGTGTGGGGCAGGGGGTGACTGAGCAGTTCTTC
CDR3aa: CSVGQGVTEQFF

v_gene: TRBV20-1
d_gene: .
abundance: many
j_gene: TRBJ2-7
CDR3nt: TGCAGTGCTCCGAAGACACCTACCTACGAGCAGTACTTC
CDR3aa: CSAPKTPTYEQYF

v_gene: TRBV20-1
d_gene: .
abundance: .
j_gene: TRBJ1-1
CDR3nt: TGCAGTGCTACACTACAGGGAGGGACTGAAGCTTTCTTT
CDR3aa: CSATLQGGTEAFF

v_gene: TRBV4-1
d_gene: TRBD1
abundance: .
j_gene: TRBJ1-1
CDR3nt: TGCGCCAGCAGCCAAGCGGGGGGACAGACTGAAGCTTTCTTT
CDR3aa: CASSQAGGQTEAFF

v_gene: TRBV7-8
d_gene: TRBD1
abundance: many
j_gene: TRBJ2-3
CDR3nt: TGTGCCAGCAGCACCGGGACAGGGCGGACAGATACGCAGTATTTT
CDR3aa: CASSTGTGRTDTQYF

v_gene: TRBV4-2
d_gene: .
abundance: .
j_gene: TRBJ2-2
CDR3nt: TGTGCCAGCAGCTCCCTAGCGAGCACCGGGGAGCTGTTTTTT
CDR3aa: CASSSLASTGELFF

v_gene: TRBV29-1
d_gene: .
abundance: many
j_gene: TRBJ2-5
CDR3nt: TGCAGCGCCGCCCAAAGTAGCGAGACCCAGTACTTC
CDR3aa: CSAAQSSETQYF

v_gene: TRBV6-1
d_gene: .
abundance: .
j_gene: TRBJ2-7
CDR3nt: TGTGCCAGCACCCACCCCACATGGGGAGGATCCTACAATGAGCAGTACTTC
CDR3aa: CASTHPTWGGSYNEQYF

v_gene: TRBV7-9
d_gene: TRBD1
abundance: .
j_gene: TRBJ1-5
CDR3nt: TGTGCCAGCAGCTTAGGGACAGGGACCGTCATCCAGCCCCAGCATTTT
CDR3aa: CASSLGTGTVIQPQHF

v_gene: TRBV7-9
d_gene: TRBD1
abundance: .
j_gene: TRBJ2-5
CDR3nt: TGTGCCAGCAGCCTGGGACAGGGGCCCCAAGATCGGTACTTC
CDR3aa: CASSLGQGPQDRYF

v_gene: TRBV6-1
d_gene: .
abundance: .
j_gene: TRBJ1-5
CDR3nt: TGTGCCAGCAGTGACGAAGGGGCTAGCAATCAGCCCCAGCATTTT
CDR3aa: CASSDEGASNQPQHF